A single sample gave rise to the 11 T cell receptor beta chains below, sequenced in a study of blood T cells in healthy people across ages. Primed by a sample-barcoded 5' primer and a J-beta primer mix, a second PCR proceeded for 7 to 11 cycles. TCRdb re-called the 5' RACE reads through MiXCR, storing one row per CDR3 protein. The sample includes about 1.1 million distinct CDR3 sequences, around two fifths of them seen just once. Sequencing input: blood. These receptors came from a man aged 18-30 years in good health.

The chain carries TRBV6-5 and TRBJ1-1, with 10 bases that match TRBD1. Germline-derived CDR1 and CDR2 are MNHEY and SVGAGI. V gave up 2 bases and J gave up 3 bases; unmatched junction bases: 12. The CDR3 length is 18 residues. The DNA for the CDR3 is TGTGCCAGCAGTTACCCCCTCCGACAGGGGGCGCGGGACACTGAAGCTTTCTTT. Translating gives CASSYPLRQGARDTEAFF.

The chain carries TRBV6-1 and TRBJ1-1, with a weak D call TRBD1 (6 bases). The V gene lost 4 bases and the J gene lost 7 bases, with 13 bases spanning the gap. This CDR3 is built from 13 residues. CDR1 is MNHNS, CDR2 SASEGT, per germline. CDR3 protein: CASSVAGEYEAFF. CDR3 nucleotide sequence: TGTGCCAGCAGTGTGGCAGGGGAGTATGAAGCTTTCTTT.

The J gene is TRBJ1-5, the V gene TRBV20-1; 9 nucleotides line up with TRBD1. CDR1 and CDR2 (germline): DFQATT, SNEGSKA (reference sequence). This CDR3 region has 16 residues. Unmatched junction bases numbered 11, after V lost 1 base and J lost 7 bases. CDR3 sequence (DNA): TGCAGTGCTAGAGGTGTGCGGGACAGGGTTGGGCAGCCCCAGCATTTT. Protein sequence: CSARGVRDRVGQPQHF.

Ten or more counts support this clonotype. This chain uses TRBV5-8 with TRBJ2-1; D call uncertain. CDR1 and CDR2 (germline): SGHTS, YDEGEE. Trimming cost V 2 bases and J 0 bases, with 9 bases left between them. The CDR3 is made up of 15 amino acids. The CDR3 reads CASSLGTSSYNEQFF. Written as DNA, the CDR3 is TGTGCCAGCAGCTTAGGCACAAGCTCCTACAATGAGCAGTTCTTC. The whole variable domain, filled in from reference TRBV5-8 and TRBJ2-1, reads EAGVTQSPTHLIKTRGQQATLRCSPISGHTSVYWYQQALGLGLQFLLWYDEGEERNRGNFPPRFSGRQFPNYSSELNVNALELEDSALYLCASSLGTSSYNEQFFGPGTRLTVL.

The rearrangement links TRBV5-1 to TRBJ1-1; TRBD1 is a possible D gene (5 bases). The V end was cut by 4 bases, the J end by 8 bases, with 12 bases between. The CDR3 has 12 residues. Germline assignment: CDR1 SGHRS and CDR2 YFSETQ. The DNA of the CDR3 is TGCGCCAGCAGCCGATCCGACAGAGAAGCTTTCTTT. Translating gives CASSRSDREAFF.

A few counts support this clonotype. The chain recombines TRBV10-3 with TRBJ1-2, with no clear D. The V end was cut by 2 bases, the J end by 6 bases, with 13 bases between. CDR1 is ENHRY and CDR2 is SYGVKD in the germline V gene. The CDR3 length is 14 residues. The CDR3: CAISEQIPRHGYTF. CDR3 in DNA: TGTGCCATCAGTGAGCAGATTCCAAGGCATGGCTACACCTTC.

In this sample, this clonotype turned up a few times. This rearrangement joins TRBV6-6 to TRBJ1-2; D is ambiguous. Trimming removed 6 bases from V and 1 base from J, with 12 bases in between. The CDR3 contains 14 residues. In germline, CDR1 is MNHNY, CDR2 SVGAGI (reference sequence). CDR3 region: CASRNPGLNYGYTF. Written as DNA, the CDR3 is TGTGCCAGCAGGAATCCAGGTCTTAACTATGGCTACACCTTC.

This clonotype was seen a handful of times. V gene TRBV20-1 combines with J gene TRBJ1-1; D is uncertain. V was clipped by 1 base and J by 3 bases, with 12 bases between them. The CDR3 loop spans 14 amino acids. CDR1 is DFQATT, CDR2 SNEGSKA, per germline (reference sequence). The CDR3 DNA is TGCAGTGCTAGAGGCCCGCGTGGGCACACTGAAGCTTTCTTT. Its protein is CSARGPRGHTEAFF.

This clonotype has only a few counts. The chain joins TRBV29-1 to TRBJ1-2; 11 nucleotides align to TRBD1. The length of the CDR3 is 13 residues. Per germline, CDR1 SQVTM and CDR2 ANQGSEA. Unmatched junction bases numbered 4, after V lost 7 bases and J lost 3 bases. CDR3 sequence reads: CSAGTGGDYGYTF. The CDR3 DNA is TGCAGCGCCGGGACAGGGGGGGACTATGGCTACACCTTC.

V usage is TRBV5-1 and J usage is TRBJ2-5; TRBD2 matches 9 bases. Trimming removed 0 bases from V and 11 bases from J; junction bases left unmatched: 14. The germline V gene has CDR1 SGHRS and CDR2 YFSETQ. The CDR3 totals 16 residues. The CDR3 DNA follows: TGCGCCAGCAGCTTGGATTCTAGCGGGGCTTACAATGAGCAGTACTTC. Protein sequence: CASSLDSSGAYNEQYF.

This clonotype came up a few times. The chain has TRBV7-9 and TRBJ1-1; no clear D gene. V gave up 11 bases and J gave up 1 base, with 17 bases separating them. CDR1 is SEHNR and CDR2 is FQNEAQ in the germline V gene (reference sequence). The length of the CDR3 is 14 residues. The CDR3 DNA reads TGTGCCCTTAGCGGGATCCTGGGGAACACTGAAGCTTTCTTT. Its protein is CALSGILGNTEAFF.